The 8 T cell receptor beta chains given below trace back to one sample, sequenced in a study of human T cells and chemical hapten exposure (dated by TCRdb to about 2021). Library preparation employed RACE. Sequencing was carried out with a NextSeq 500. TCRdb reworked the public reads: Q25 trimming with fastp, MiXCR clone assembly, productive beta chains retained. One record per CDR3 amino acid sequence lists the most common genes and DNA. For this sample there are roughly 40,000 distinct CDR3 sequences; around 8.9% appear just once. The ten most abundant clones make up around 16% of the sample. The time point label on this specimen signifies: patch test 2, 6 weeks after DPC sensitization. The intended sense of this specimen's treatment or condition label: therapeutic diphenylcyclopropenone sensitization with weekly scalp DPC. The sequencing used whole blood, collected in connection with sensitization to the hapten diphenylcyclopropenone (DPC). Receptor source: a woman between 40 and 50 years old with alopecia areata. Some clones in this sample may be carry-over from other donors' samples.

The table lists this clonotype with many counts. The chain uses TRBV7-2 and TRBJ1-4; maybe TRBD1 (6 bases). The CDR3 extends over 15 amino acids. CDR1 is SGHTA, CDR2 FQGNSA, per germline. The V and J ends lost 6 bases and 0 bases respectively, with 11 bases between them. CDR3 sequence (DNA): TGTGCCAGCAGTCGACAGGCCGCAACTAATGAAAAACTGTTTTTT. Translation gives CASSRQAATNEKLFF.

This clonotype showed up many times. The chain couples TRBV11-2 to TRBJ2-1; TRBD2 is a possible D gene (6 bases). The V end was cut by 1 base, the J end by 7 bases, with 14 bases between. Germline values: CDR1 SGHAT, CDR2 FQNNGV. This CDR3 region has 15 residues. The CDR3 reads CASSLVYGGSNEQFF. The CDR3 bases are TGTGCCAGCAGCTTAGTTTATGGAGGGAGTAATGAGCAGTTCTTC. Looking up the rest from reference TRBV11-2 and TRBJ2-1 gives the full variable domain: EAGVAQSPRYKIIEKRQSVAFWCNPISGHATLYWYQQILGQGPKLLIQFQNNGVVDDSQLPKDRFSAERLKGVDSTLKIQPAKLEDSAVYLCASSLVYGGSNEQFFGPGTRLTVL.

The rearrangement joins TRBV29-1 to TRBJ2-1, with 10 nucleotides matching TRBD2. The CDR3 spans 14 residues. The germline gives CDR1 SQVTM, CDR2 ANQGSEA. V lost 4 bases and J lost 4; bases outside the gene matches: 4. The CDR3 bases are TGCAGCGTTGCAAATAGCGGGAGGTACAATGAGCAGTTCTTC. It translates to CSVANSGRYNEQFF.

This clonotype was seen repeatedly, ten times or more. CDR3 sequence (DNA): TGTGCCAGCAGCCTTCAAGGGGCGGGCACCGGGGAGCTGTTTTTT. Protein: CASSLQGAGTGELFF. The V gene is TRBV5-4, the J gene TRBJ2-2; D may correspond to TRBD1 or TRBD2 (5 bases each). CDR1 is SGHNT, CDR2 YYREEE, per germline (reference sequence). V gave up 4 bases and J gave up 4 bases, with 14 bases separating them. The CDR3 is made up of 15 amino acids.

There are many counts of this clonotype. The chain links TRBV29-1 to TRBJ2-5; TRBD2 matches at 7 bases. Germline-derived CDR1 and CDR2 are SQVTM and ANQGSEA. This CDR3 is built from 11 residues. V was pared by 6 bases and J by 5 bases, with 3 bases of the junction left unmatched. The CDR3 loop reads CSVGLEETQYF. For the CDR3, the DNA is TGCAGCGTCGGACTAGAGGAGACCCAGTACTTC. The full variable domain, completed using reference TRBV29-1 and TRBJ2-5, is SAVISQKPSRDICQRGTSLTIQCQVDSQVTMMFWYRQQPGQSLTLIATANQGSEATYESGFVIDKFPISRPNLTFSTLTVSNMSPEDSSIYLCSVGLEETQYFGPGTRLLVL.

This clonotype was observed many times. The chain employs TRBV9 and TRBJ1-2; weak D call: TRBD1 (6 bases). CDR3 size: 12 residues. The germline CDR1 and CDR2 sequences are SGDLS and YYNGEE. Trimming removed 7 bases from V and 2 bases from J, with 9 bases in between. CDR3 in DNA: TGTGCCAGCTCCGGACAGAACTATGGCTACACCTTC. Translated: CASSGQNYGYTF.

The chain's CDR3 is CASSFDRLNTGELFF. The DNA of the CDR3 is TGTGCCAGCAGCTTTGACAGGTTGAACACCGGGGAGCTGTTTTTT. The chain employs TRBV5-8 and TRBJ2-2, with D maybe TRBD1 (6 bases). The V and J ends lost 2 bases and 1 base respectively, with 9 bases between them. The length of the CDR3 is 15 residues. Looked up from germline, CDR1 is SGHTS and CDR2 is YDEGEE.

This clonotype was counted a few times. V and J are TRBV11-2 and TRBJ2-6; D unresolved. CDR1 is SGHAT and CDR2 is FQNNGV in the germline V gene. The CDR3 extends over 15 amino acids. V lost 5 bases to trimming and J lost 0 bases, with 8 bases between them. Here the CDR3 reads CASSAFRSGANVLTF. CDR3 coding DNA: TGTGCCAGCAGCGCCTTTCGCTCTGGGGCCAACGTCCTGACTTTC.